This TCR beta chain emerged from a study of blood T cell repertoires in COVID-19. Sequenced by immunoSEQ multiplex PCR; TCRdb stores in-frame clones only, minus some. The sample includes 150,000 to 200,000 clones, about 81% of them seen just once. The CDR3 extends over 14 amino acids. With 8 bases removed from V and 4 bases from J, the gap between germline ends came to 17 bases. CDR1 is MDHEN and CDR2 is SYDVKM in the germline V gene. Source material: peripheral blood. The rearrangement links TRBV28 to TRBJ1-2; no firm D call. The origin of this receptor is a woman older than 75 with COVID-19, enrolled during active disease. This CDR3 is CASRRLWVGYGYTF. Here the CDR3 DNA reads TGTGCCAGCCGCCGACTCTGGGTGGGCTATGGCTACACCTTC.